This TCR beta chain was sequenced in a study of spatial heterogeneity in lung cancer. Overall study context: The study consistently detected more beta-chain than alpha-chain sequences. Study-level findings and limits: Tumors with more nonsynonymous mutations had more expanded intratumoral alpha and beta TCRs.

To note about this clonotype: Its antigen is unknown.

Sample time point: sample taken at primary tumor resection. TCRdb processed the 5' RACE reads anew with MiXCR; each CDR3 protein has one entry. The sample consists of under 5,500 distinct CDR3 sequences, 12% of them appearing once. Trimming removed 4 bases at V and 8 bases at J, with 12 bases between. The CDR3 length is 14 residues. Germline assignment: CDR1 MGHDK and CDR2 SYGVNS. This TCR was sampled from a male donor with early-stage non-small cell lung cancer. The material sequenced was lung tumor tissue, taken at surgery. V usage is TRBV25-1 and J usage is TRBJ1-6, with D uncertain. In nucleotides, the CDR3 is TGTGCCAGCAGTGTGACCGCCCGTGATTCACCCCTCCACTTT. This gives the protein CASSVTARDSPLHF. Together with reference TRBV25-1 and TRBJ1-6, the CDR3 gives the full variable domain: EADIYQTPRYLVIGTGKKITLECSQTMGHDKMYWYQQDPGMELHLIHYSYGVNSTEKGDLSSESTVSRIRTEHFPLTLESARPSHTSQYLCASSVTARDSPLHFGNGTRLTVT.